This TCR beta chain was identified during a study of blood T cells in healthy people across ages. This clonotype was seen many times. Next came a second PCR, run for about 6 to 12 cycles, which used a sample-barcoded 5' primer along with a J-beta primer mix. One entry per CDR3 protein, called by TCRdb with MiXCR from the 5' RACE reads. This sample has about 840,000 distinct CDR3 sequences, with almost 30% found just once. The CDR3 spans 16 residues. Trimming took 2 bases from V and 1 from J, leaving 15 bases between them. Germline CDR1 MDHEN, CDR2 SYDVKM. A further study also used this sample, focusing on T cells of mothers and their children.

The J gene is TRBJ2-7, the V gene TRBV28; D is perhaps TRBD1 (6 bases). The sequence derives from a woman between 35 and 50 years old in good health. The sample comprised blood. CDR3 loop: CASSLPPQGPSYEQYF. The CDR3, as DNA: TGTGCCAGCAGTTTACCCCCACAGGGTCCATCCTACGAGCAGTACTTC.